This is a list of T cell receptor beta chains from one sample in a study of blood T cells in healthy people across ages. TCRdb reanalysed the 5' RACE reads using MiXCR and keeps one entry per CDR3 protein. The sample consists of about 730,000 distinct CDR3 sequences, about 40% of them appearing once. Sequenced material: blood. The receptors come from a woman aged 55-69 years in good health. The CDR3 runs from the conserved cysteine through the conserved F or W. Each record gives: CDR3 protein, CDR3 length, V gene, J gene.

CASSQGWDSFLANEQFF	17	TRBV4-2	TRBJ2-1
CASSLVRYNEQFF	13	TRBV7-9	TRBJ2-1
CSVVVTGTENAEAFF	15	TRBV29-1	TRBJ1-1
CASSSSARDSTDTQYF	16	TRBV27	TRBJ2-3
CASSKAHRTPEFEQYF	16	TRBV21-1	.
CASSFTSGGPGTQYF	15	TRBV7-3	TRBJ2-3
CASSQDPLAATYYEQYF	17	TRBV4-2	TRBJ2-7
CASTLAGERRETQYF	15	TRBV4-1	TRBJ2-5
CASGPTGDYGYTF	13	TRBV7-9	TRBJ1-2
CSATGLTSGNSLQETQFF	18	TRBV20-1	.
CASSDYAGQRYNEQFF	16	TRBV6-4	TRBJ2-1
CASSQDVAGAWNEQFF	16	TRBV3-1	TRBJ2-1
CASSPSGGRDEKLFF	15	TRBV5-1	TRBJ1-4
CSVEADTGELFF	12	TRBV29-1	TRBJ2-2
CSASPGQGTETQYF	14	TRBV20-1	TRBJ2-5
CASSVERLSGELFF	14	TRBV9	TRBJ2-2
CASSEAGQGDEAFF	14	TRBV6-1	TRBJ1-1
CASSFDPGQRYNEQFF	16	TRBV5-1	TRBJ2-1
CASSVATGGSSYNEQFF	17	TRBV9	TRBJ2-1
CASSPRQADQPQHF	14	TRBV18	TRBJ1-5
CSAPMTSGISYEQYF	15	TRBV20-1	TRBJ2-7
CASSLSGTVSSYEQYF	16	TRBV27	.
CASTAGGPSNQPQHF	15	TRBV6-1	TRBJ1-5
CSARDNAEAFF	11	TRBV20-1	TRBJ1-1
CASSWYRGFGNEQFF	15	TRBV7-3	TRBJ2-1
CASSRGGGTSYEQYF	15	TRBV5-1	.
CSVEQGSSYEQYF	13	TRBV29-1	TRBJ2-7
CASSLSGSIHEQYF	14	TRBV6-5	.
CASSLKGILDGYTF	14	TRBV27	TRBJ1-2
CASTHFQETQFF	12	TRBV2	.
CASSPDRDIQYF	12	TRBV18	TRBJ2-4
CASSQVVYTEAFF	13	TRBV14	TRBJ1-1
CSARVGFGETQYF	13	TRBV20-1	TRBJ2-5
CASSLVGNQETQYF	14	TRBV5-1	TRBJ2-5
CASSIKFLAGVEQYF	15	TRBV27	TRBJ2-7
CASRQPGGGYTF	12	TRBV6-4	TRBJ1-2
CASSKVGEGSPQHF	14	TRBV6-2/TRBV6-3	TRBJ1-5
CASSLRRSNEQYF	13	TRBV28	TRBJ2-7
CATSDILAANEQYF	14	TRBV24-1	TRBJ2-5
CSAEDWSSYNEQFF	14	TRBV20-1	TRBJ2-1
CASSQGQGAQYGEQFF	16	TRBV4-2	TRBJ2-1
CASSVQGSGYEQYF	14	TRBV2	TRBJ2-7
CSARRLAGGGKGETQYF	17	TRBV20-1	.
CASSSANTFNEQFF	14	TRBV6-2/TRBV6-3	TRBJ2-1